The rows below give T cell receptor beta chains drawn from one sample of a study of blood T cell repertoires in COVID-19. Data came from immunoSEQ multiplex PCR; TCRdb stores just in-frame clones and leaves some out. This sample has more than 300,000 clones; 80% to 90% occur once, and the top ten carry 10%. The sequenced sample was PBMCs or T cells enriched from blood (not recorded which). Receptor source: a woman aged 18-30 years who had recovered from COVID-19. The CDR3 runs from the conserved cysteine through the conserved F or W. A D gene is named only where the DNA matches it firmly. Some rows mark clone size as missing; the rest say once, few, many or name a class of expanded clone.

-	-	TRBJ1-3	TRBV9	TGTGCCAGCAGCGTCCTCGACAGCCCTGGAAACACCATATATTTT	CASSVLDSPGNTIYF
TRBD1	-	TRBJ2-7	TRBV9	TGTGCCAGCAGCGCCCAGGGGGCGCCGGGTGAGCAGTACTTC	CASSAQGAPGEQYF
-	-	TRBJ2-3	TRBV2	TGTGCCAGCAGTGATACGTCCCCTACCACTTATTCCACAGATACGCAGTATTTT	CASSDTSPTTYSTDTQYF
TRBD1	-	TRBJ1-2	TRBV6-5	TGTGCCAGCAGAGATGACAGGGTGGGGGGCTACACCTTC	CASRDDRVGGYTF
TRBD1	-	TRBJ1-4	TRBV18	TGTGCCAGCTCACCGACAGGGGGTTTTGAAAAACTGTTTTTT	CASSPTGGFEKLFF
-	-	TRBJ1-1	TRBV25-1	TGTGCCAGCAGTGAATATCCGGGCGGGGAACCTGAAGCTTTCTTT	CASSEYPGGEPEAFF
TRBD1	-	TRBJ1-5	TRBV6-5	TGTGCCAGCAGTCCTAGACAGGGAGGTCAGCCCCAGCATTTT	CASSPRQGGQPQHF
TRBD1	-	TRBJ2-2	TRBV7-8	TGTGCCAGCAGCTTAAGGGACAGGGGCGCGAACACCGGGGAGCTGTTTTTT	CASSLRDRGANTGELFF
TRBD1	-	TRBJ1-1	TRBV5-1	TGCGCCAGCAGCTTGGTACAGGGGGCTAACACTGAAGCTTTCTTT	CASSLVQGANTEAFF
TRBD1	-	TRBJ1-6	TRBV30	TGTGCCTGGAGTGCCGATACCAGACTTCAGGGGGGAGACTCACCCCTCCACTTT	CAWSADTRLQGGDSPLHF
-	-	TRBJ2-3	TRBV5-1	TGCGCCAGCAGCTTGGTTAGCGGCACAGATACGCAGTATTTT	CASSLVSGTDTQYF
-	-	TRBJ2-5	TRBV10-2	TGCGCCAGCAGTGAGTCGGAGCGGGCCCCTCAAGAGACCCAGTACTTC	CASSESERAPQETQYF
-	-	TRBJ1-2	TRBV6-5	TGTGCCAGTCGACAGTTAATCTATGGCTACACCTTC	CASRQLIYGYTF
-	-	TRBJ2-3	TRBV2	TGTGCCAGCGCAGACCAGGGGGGACGCACAGATACGCAGTATTTT	CASADQGGRTDTQYF
TRBD1	once	TRBJ1-3	TRBV20-1	TGCAGTGCTAGTAGACAGGGACTTTTCTCTGGAAACACCATATATTTT	CSASRQGLFSGNTIYF
TRBD1	-	TRBJ2-3	TRBV30	TGTGCCTGGAGGGACAGGGTGACAGATACGCAGTATTTT	CAWRDRVTDTQYF
-	few	TRBJ1-1	TRBV2	TGTGCCAGCAGTGATGCGGGGGCAGGGGTCACTGAAGCTTTCTTT	CASSDAGAGVTEAFF
TRBD1	-	TRBJ1-1	TRBV5-1	TGCGCCAGCAGCCTGACAGGGCGTGAGGACACTGAAGCTTTCTTT	CASSLTGREDTEAFF
TRBD2	-	TRBJ2-3	TRBV5-8	TGTGCCAGCAGCCCGTCCGGGACTAGCGGAAGCACAGATACGCAGTATTTT	CASSPSGTSGSTDTQYF
-	once	TRBJ2-2	TRBV21-1	TGTGCCAGTACGGGACTAGCGGTTTCTAGTGACACCGGGGAGCTGTTTTTT	CASTGLAVSSDTGELFF
TRBD1	-	TRBJ1-1	TRBV7-2	TGTGCCAGCAGCCGGGACAGTGGGGGGAACACTGAAGCTTTCTTT	CASSRDSGGNTEAFF
TRBD1	-	TRBJ1-1	TRBV2	TGTGCCAGGTCCGGGACAGCGGACACTGAAGCTTTCTTT	CARSGTADTEAFF
TRBD2	-	TRBJ2-5	TRBV28	TGTGCCAGCACCGAAACCCGACTAGCGGGATTACAAGAGACCCAGTACTTC	CASTETRLAGLQETQYF
-	-	TRBJ1-6	TRBV10-1	TGCGCCAGCAGTGATCAGGGGAATTCACCCCTCCACTTT	CASSDQGNSPLHF
TRBD1	-	TRBJ1-1	TRBV5-1	TGCGCCAGCAGCGGGGGACAGGGTTACACTGAAGCTTTCTTT	CASSGGQGYTEAFF
-	-	TRBJ2-1	TRBV7-8	TGTGCCAGCAGCTTAAGGGGGGGAGGAAATGAGCAGTTCTTC	CASSLRGGGNEQFF
-	-	TRBJ1-3	TRBV13	TGTGCCAGCAAGAACCAGGGTGTGGGAAACACCATATATTTT	CASKNQGVGNTIYF